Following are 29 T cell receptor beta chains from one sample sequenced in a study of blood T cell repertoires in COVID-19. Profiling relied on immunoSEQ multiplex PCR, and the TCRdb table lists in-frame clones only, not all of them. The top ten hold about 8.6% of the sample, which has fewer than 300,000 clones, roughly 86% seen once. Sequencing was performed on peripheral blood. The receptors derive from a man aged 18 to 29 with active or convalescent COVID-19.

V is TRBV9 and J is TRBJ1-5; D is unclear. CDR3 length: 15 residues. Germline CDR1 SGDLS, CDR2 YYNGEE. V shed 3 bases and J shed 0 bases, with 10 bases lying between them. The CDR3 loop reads CASSGSINSNQPQHF. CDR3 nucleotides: TGTGCCAGCAGCGGGAGTATTAATAGCAATCAGCCCCAGCATTTT. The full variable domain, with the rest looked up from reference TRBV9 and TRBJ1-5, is DSGVTQTPKHLITATGQRVTLRCSPRSGDLSVYWYQQSLDQGLQFLIQYYNGEERAKGNILERFSAQQFPDLHSELNLSSLELGDSALYFCASSGSINSNQPQHFGDGTRLSIL.

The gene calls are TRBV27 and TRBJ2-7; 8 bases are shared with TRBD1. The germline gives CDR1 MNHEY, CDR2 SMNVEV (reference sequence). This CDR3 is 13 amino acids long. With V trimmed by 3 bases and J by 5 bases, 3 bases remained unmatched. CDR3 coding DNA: TGTGCCAGCAGTTTTTTGACAGGGGACGAGCAGTACTTC. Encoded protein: CASSFLTGDEQYF.

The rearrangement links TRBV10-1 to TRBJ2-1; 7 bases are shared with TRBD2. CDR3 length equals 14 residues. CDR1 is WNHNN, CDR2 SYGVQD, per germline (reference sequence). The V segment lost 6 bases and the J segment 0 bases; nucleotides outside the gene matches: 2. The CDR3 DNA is TGCGCCAGCAGCGGGGGGATCTCCTACAATGAGCAGTTCTTC. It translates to CASSGGISYNEQFF.

CDR3 residues: CASSSAGANEKLFF. The CDR3 DNA is TGCGCCAGCAGCTCAGCAGGGGCTAATGAAAAACTGTTTTTT. The rearrangement uses TRBV5-1 and TRBJ1-4; weak D call: TRBD1 (6 bases). Germline V lookup: CDR1 SGHRS, CDR2 YFSETQ. The CDR3 is 14 residues long. V was pared by 3 bases and J by 3 bases, with 9 bases between.

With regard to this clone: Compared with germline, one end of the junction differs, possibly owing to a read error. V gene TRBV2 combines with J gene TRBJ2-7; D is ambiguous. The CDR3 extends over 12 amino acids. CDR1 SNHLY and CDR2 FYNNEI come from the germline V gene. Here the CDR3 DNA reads TGTGCCAGCAGTTCGATACGCTATAACCCCCACTTC. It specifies CASSSIRYNPHF.

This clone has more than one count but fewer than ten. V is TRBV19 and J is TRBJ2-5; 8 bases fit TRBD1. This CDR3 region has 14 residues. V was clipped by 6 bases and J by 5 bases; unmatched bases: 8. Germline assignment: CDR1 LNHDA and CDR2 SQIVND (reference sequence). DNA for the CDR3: TGTGCCAGTAGGAGGACAGGGTCAGGCGAGACCCAGTACTTC. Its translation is CASRRTGSGETQYF. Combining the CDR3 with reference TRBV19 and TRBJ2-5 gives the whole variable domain DGGITQSPKYLFRKEGQNVTLSCEQNLNHDAMYWYRQDPGQGLRLIYYSQIVNDFQKGDIAEGYSVSREKKESFPLTVTSAQKNPTAFYLCASRRTGSGETQYFGPGTRLLVL.

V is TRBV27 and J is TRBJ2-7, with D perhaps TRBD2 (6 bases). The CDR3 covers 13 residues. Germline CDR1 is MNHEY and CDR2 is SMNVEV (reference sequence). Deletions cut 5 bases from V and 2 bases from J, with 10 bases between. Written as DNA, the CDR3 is TGTGCCAGCAGTCCTCGGGAGCCCTACGAGCAGTACTTC. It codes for CASSPREPYEQYF.

The chain's CDR3 is CSVEYTSGQRNGQYF. DNA for the CDR3: TGCAGCGTGGAATATACCTCGGGACAGCGAAATGGGCAGTACTTC. The genes are TRBV29-1 and TRBJ2-7; TRBD1 agrees at 7 bases. This CDR3 has 15 residues. Germline trimming cut 6 bases from V and 9 bases from J; bases unmatched to any gene: 20. Germline values: CDR1 SQVTM, CDR2 ANQGSEA.

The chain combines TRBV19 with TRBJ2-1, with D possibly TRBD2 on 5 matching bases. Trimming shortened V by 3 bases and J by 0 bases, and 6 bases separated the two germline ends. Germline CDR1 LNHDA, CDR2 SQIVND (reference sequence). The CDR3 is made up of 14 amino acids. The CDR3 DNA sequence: TGTGCCAGTAGTATTGGGAGCTCCTACAATGAGCAGTTCTTC. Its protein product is CASSIGSSYNEQFF.

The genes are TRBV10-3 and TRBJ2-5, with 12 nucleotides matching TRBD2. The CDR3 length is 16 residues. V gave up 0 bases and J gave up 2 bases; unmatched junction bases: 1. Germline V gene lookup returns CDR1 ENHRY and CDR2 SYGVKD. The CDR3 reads CAISESLAGGQETQYF. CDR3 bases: TGTGCCATCAGTGAGTCCCTAGCGGGGGGGCAAGAGACCCAGTACTTC.

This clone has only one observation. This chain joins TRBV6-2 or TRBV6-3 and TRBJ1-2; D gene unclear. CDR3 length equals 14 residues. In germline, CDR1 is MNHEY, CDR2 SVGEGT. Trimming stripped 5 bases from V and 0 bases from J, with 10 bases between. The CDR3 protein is CASSKPGANYGYTF. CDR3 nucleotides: TGTGCCAGCAGTAAACCGGGAGCTAACTATGGCTACACCTTC.

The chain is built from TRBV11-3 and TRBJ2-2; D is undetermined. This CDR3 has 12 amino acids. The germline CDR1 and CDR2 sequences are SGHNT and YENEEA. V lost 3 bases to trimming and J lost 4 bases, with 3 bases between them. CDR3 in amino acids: CASSFLTGELFF. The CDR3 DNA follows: TGTGCCAGCAGCTTTCTCACCGGGGAGCTGTTTTTT.

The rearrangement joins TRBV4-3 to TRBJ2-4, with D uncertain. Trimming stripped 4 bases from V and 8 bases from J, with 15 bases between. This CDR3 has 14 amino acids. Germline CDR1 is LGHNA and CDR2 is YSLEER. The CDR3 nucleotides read TGCGCCAGCAGCCCAGTGTCCAGTGGTGACATTCAGTACTTC. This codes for CASSPVSSGDIQYF.

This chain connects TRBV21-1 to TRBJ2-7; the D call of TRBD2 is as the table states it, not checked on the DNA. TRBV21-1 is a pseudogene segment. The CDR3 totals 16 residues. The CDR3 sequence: CASSAPGRGRPYEQYF. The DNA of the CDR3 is TGTGCCAGCAGCGCCCCTGGGCGGGGACGACCCTACGAGCAGTACTTC.

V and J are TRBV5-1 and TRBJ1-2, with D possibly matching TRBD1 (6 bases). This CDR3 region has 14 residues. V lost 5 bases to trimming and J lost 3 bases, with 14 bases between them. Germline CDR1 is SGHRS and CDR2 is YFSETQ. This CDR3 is CASRGTEGDYGYTF. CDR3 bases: TGCGCCAGCAGGGGGACCGAGGGGGACTATGGCTACACCTTC. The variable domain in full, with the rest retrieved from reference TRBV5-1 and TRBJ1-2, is KAGVTQTPRYLIKTRGQQVTLSCSPISGHRSVSWYQQTPGQGLQFLFEYFSETQRNKGNFPGRFSGRQFSNSRSEMNVSTLELGDSALYLCASRGTEGDYGYTFGSGTRLTVV.

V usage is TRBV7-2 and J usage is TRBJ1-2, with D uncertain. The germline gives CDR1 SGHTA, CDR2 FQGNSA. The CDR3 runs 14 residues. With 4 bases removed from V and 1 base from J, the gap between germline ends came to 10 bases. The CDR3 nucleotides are TGTGCCAGCAGCTACGGACGGGGTAACTATGGCTACACCTTC. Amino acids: CASSYGRGNYGYTF.

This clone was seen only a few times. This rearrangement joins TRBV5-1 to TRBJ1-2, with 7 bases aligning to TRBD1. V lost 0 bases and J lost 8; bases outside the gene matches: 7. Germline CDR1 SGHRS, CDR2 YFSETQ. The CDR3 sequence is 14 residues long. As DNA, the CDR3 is TGCGCCAGCAGCTTGGAGACAGGGACGAGGGGCTACACCTTC. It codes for CASSLETGTRGYTF.

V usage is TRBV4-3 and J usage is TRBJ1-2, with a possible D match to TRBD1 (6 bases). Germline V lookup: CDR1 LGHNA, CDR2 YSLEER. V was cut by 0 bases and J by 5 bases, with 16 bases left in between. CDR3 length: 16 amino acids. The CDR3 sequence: CASSQDLSRGTYGYTF. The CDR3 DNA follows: TGCGCCAGCAGCCAAGATCTATCGAGGGGGACATATGGCTACACCTTC.

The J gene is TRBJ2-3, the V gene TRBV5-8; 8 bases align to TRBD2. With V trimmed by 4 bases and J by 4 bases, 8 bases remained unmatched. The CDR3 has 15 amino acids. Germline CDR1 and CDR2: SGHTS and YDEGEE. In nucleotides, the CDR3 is TGTGCCAGCAGCGTGGACCTGCGGGGGGCAGATACGCAGTATTTT. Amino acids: CASSVDLRGADTQYF.

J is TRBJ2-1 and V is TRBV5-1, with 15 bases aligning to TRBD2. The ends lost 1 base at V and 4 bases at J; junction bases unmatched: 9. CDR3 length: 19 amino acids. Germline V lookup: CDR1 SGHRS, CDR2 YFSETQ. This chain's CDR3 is CASSLSIGLAGGLYNEQFF. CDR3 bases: TGCGCCAGCAGCTTGTCCATCGGACTAGCGGGGGGGCTTTACAATGAGCAGTTCTTC.

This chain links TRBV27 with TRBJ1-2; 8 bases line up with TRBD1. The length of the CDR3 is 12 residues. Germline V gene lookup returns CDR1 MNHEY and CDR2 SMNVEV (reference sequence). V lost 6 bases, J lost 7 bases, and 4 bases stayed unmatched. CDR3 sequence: CASRTGGLGYTF. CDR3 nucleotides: TGTGCCAGCAGAACAGGGGGACTTGGCTACACCTTC.

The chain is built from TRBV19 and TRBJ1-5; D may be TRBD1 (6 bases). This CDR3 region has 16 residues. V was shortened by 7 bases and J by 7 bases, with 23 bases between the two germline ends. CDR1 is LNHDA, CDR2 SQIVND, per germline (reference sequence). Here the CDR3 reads CASMSGGPPVRQPQHF. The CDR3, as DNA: TGTGCCAGTATGTCGGGGGGCCCCCCTGTAAGGCAGCCCCAGCATTTT.

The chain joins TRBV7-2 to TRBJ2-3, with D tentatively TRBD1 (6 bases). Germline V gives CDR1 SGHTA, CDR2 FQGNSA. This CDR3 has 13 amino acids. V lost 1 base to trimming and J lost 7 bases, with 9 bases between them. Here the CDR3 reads CASSLDRANTQYF. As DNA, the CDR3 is TGTGCCAGCAGCTTAGACAGGGCAAATACGCAGTATTTT.

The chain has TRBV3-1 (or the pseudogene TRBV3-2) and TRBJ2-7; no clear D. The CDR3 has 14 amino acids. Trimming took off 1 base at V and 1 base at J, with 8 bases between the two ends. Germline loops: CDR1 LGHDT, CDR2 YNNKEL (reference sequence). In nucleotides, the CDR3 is TGTGCCAGCAGCCAAGGTTTTCCTTCCTACGAGCAGTACTTC. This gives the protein CASSQGFPSYEQYF.

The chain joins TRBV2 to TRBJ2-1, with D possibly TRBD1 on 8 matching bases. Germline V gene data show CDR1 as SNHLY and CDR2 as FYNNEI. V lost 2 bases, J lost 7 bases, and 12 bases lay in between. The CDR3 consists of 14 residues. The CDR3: CASSEYRGGNEQFF. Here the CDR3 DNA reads TGTGCCAGCAGTGAATACAGGGGGGGTAATGAGCAGTTCTTC.

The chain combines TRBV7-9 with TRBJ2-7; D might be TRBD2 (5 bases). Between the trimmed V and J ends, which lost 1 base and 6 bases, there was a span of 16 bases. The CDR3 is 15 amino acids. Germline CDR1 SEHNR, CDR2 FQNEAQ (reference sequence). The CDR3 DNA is TGTGCCAGCAGCTTAGACGGGGAGAGGATCGGCGAGCAGTACTTC. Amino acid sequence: CASSLDGERIGEQYF.

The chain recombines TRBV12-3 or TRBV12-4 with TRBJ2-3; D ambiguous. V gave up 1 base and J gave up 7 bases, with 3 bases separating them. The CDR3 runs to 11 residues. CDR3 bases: TGTGCCAGCAGTTTAGACAATACGCAGTATTTT. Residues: CASSLDNTQYF.

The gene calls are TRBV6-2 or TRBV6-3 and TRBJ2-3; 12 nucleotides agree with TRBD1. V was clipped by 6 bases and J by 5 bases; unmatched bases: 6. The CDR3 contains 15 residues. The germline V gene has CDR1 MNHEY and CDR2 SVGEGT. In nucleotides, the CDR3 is TGTGCCAGCAGCTCGGGACAGGGGGCCGGAGATACGCAGTATTTT. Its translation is CASSSGQGAGDTQYF.

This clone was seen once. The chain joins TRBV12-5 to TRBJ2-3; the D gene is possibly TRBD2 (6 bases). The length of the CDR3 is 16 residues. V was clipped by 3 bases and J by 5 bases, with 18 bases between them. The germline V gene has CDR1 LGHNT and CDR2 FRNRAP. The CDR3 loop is CASGFLAVTEGDTQYF. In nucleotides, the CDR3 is TGTGCTAGTGGTTTTTTAGCGGTCACAGAAGGAGATACGCAGTATTTT.